The rows below give T cell receptor beta chains drawn from one sample of a study of cytomegalovirus exposure and HLA in healthy donors. Measured with immunoSEQ multiplex PCR; TCRdb has only the in-frame clones, and not every one. The sample lists about 120,000 clones; roughly 80% were seen once. The sample taken for sequencing was PBMCs. These receptor sequences come from a female donor in good health and CMV-seronegative. Both conserved end residues are part of each CDR3. The D gene is left open where the match is weak. The listing skips clone size in some rows; elsewhere it reads once, few, many or a size class.

v_call	clone_size	d_call	j_call	cdr3_nt	cdr3_aa
TRBV2	.	.	TRBJ1-2	TGTGCCAGCAGTAAGGGAGCGATCGAAGCTAACTATGGCTACACCTTC	CASSKGAIEANYGYTF
TRBV19	.	.	TRBJ2-7	TGTGCCAGTAGTACTCCGGGGTATTACGAGCAGTACTTC	CASSTPGYYEQYF
TRBV7-9	.	TRBD2	TRBJ2-2	TGTGCCAGCATCGCGAGCGGGGGGGCTCGTACCGGGGAGCTGTTTTTT	CASIASGGARTGELFF
TRBV5-6	.	.	TRBJ2-7	TGTGCCAGCAGCCTCGGACACCTATTCTACGAGCAGTACTTC	CASSLGHLFYEQYF
TRBV6-5	.	.	TRBJ1-1	TGTGCCAGCAGTCTCTCAGGATACACTGAAGCTTTCTTT	CASSLSGYTEAFF
TRBV9	.	TRBD2	TRBJ2-7	TGTGCCAGCAGCTTTAGACTAGCGGGTCTAAACGAGCAGTACTTC	CASSFRLAGLNEQYF
TRBV5-4	few	TRBD1	TRBJ1-1	TGTGCCAGCAGCTCGACAGGGCCTAGCCCTGAAGCTTTCTTT	CASSSTGPSPEAFF
TRBV14	.	.	TRBJ1-1	TGTGCCAGCAGCCAAGTAGGGGGGGGCGGAGCTTTCTTT	CASSQVGGGGAFF
TRBV27	.	TRBD2	TRBJ2-1	TGTGCCAGCACCCCGCTAGCGGGGGTAGTGAATGAGCAGTTCTTC	CASTPLAGVVNEQFF
TRBV2	.	TRBD1	TRBJ1-1	TGTGCCAGGGAGGGGTCTCAGACGGACAGGGAGGAGACTGAAGCTTTCTTT	CAREGSQTDREETEAFF
TRBV19	.	TRBD1	TRBJ2-7	TGTGCCAGTAGTATCGGGGACAGGGGGCTCTACGAGCAGTACTTC	CASSIGDRGLYEQYF
TRBV2	.	TRBD2	TRBJ2-3	TGTGCCAGCAGTGAAGGGCTAGCGGGGTGGGGTCGGGCTGCAGATACGCAGTATTTT	CASSEGLAGWGRAADTQYF
TRBV5-1	.	TRBD2	TRBJ2-3	TGCGCCAGCAGCGCGGGACTAGCGGGGGGCACAGATACGCAGTATTTT	CASSAGLAGGTDTQYF
TRBV2	once	TRBD1	TRBJ1-5	TGTGCCAGCAGTGATGGGGGCCAGGGGGCGGTTCAGCCCCAGCATTTT	CASSDGGQGAVQPQHF
TRBV27	.	TRBD2	TRBJ2-1	TGTGCCAGCAGTTTACCTAGCGGGGGGCCCCACAATGAGCAGTTCTTC	CASSLPSGGPHNEQFF
TRBV28	.	.	TRBJ2-7	TGTGCCAGCAGTTTAGGGGCTTTCGACTACGAGCAGTACTTC	CASSLGAFDYEQYF
TRBV6-5	.	TRBD1	TRBJ1-1	TGTGCCAGCAGTGAGGGACAGATAAACACTGAAGCTTTCTTT	CASSEGQINTEAFF
TRBV27	.	TRBD1	TRBJ2-7	TGTGCCAGCAGCCGACAGGGGGCCCCCTACGAGCAGTACTTC	CASSRQGAPYEQYF
TRBV5-6	.	.	TRBJ1-1	TGTGCCAGCAGAATGGTTACAGGGTCGAGCACTGAAGCTTTCTTT	CASRMVTGSSTEAFF
TRBV10-3	.	.	TRBJ2-2	TGTGCCATCAGCCTCACCGACAGCAACACCGGGGAGCTGTTTTTT	CAISLTDSNTGELFF
TRBV9	.	.	TRBJ2-1	TGTGCCAGCGGGGGGAATGAGCAGTTCTTC	CASGGNEQFF
TRBV6-5	.	.	TRBJ1-1	TGTGCCAGCAGTCCGACCGAGACAGATGAAGCTTTCTTT	CASSPTETDEAFF
TRBV5-1	.	.	TRBJ1-3	TGCGCCAGCAGCTTGGACGGTCCGGGGAATCTTGACATATATTTT	CASSLDGPGNLDIYF
TRBV7-2	few	TRBD1	TRBJ2-7	TGTGCCAGCAGCCCACGACAGGGGCCCGAGCAGTACTTC	CASSPRQGPEQYF
TRBV27	.	.	TRBJ1-1	TGTGCCAGCAGTACATCCCCATCCTCTGAAGCTTTCTTT	CASSTSPSSEAFF
TRBV7-9	.	.	TRBJ2-3	TGTGCCAGCAGCCCCGGTTGGACAGATACGCAGTATTTT	CASSPGWTDTQYF
TRBV2	.	TRBD1	TRBJ1-1	TGTGCCAGCAGTGGACCGGGACAGGGAGGGAGGGCCACTGAAGCTTTCTTT	CASSGPGQGGRATEAFF
TRBV7-9	.	TRBD1	TRBJ1-6	TGTCCCAGCAGCCCCCGACAGGGGGCGGCCCTCCACTTT	CPSSPRQGAALHF
TRBV28	once	.	TRBJ2-3	TGTGCCAGCAGCCCACATACGGGACAACTCACAGATACGCAGTATTTT	CASSPHTGQLTDTQYF
TRBV6-5	few	.	TRBJ1-5	TGTGCCAGCAGTTACTCTCGAGAGGGCACTCAGCCCCAGCATTTT	CASSYSREGTQPQHF
TRBV6-1	.	.	TRBJ2-5	TGTGCCAGCAGTGCCCCGGAGACCCAGTACTTC	CASSAPETQYF
TRBV19	.	TRBD1	TRBJ2-3	TGTGCCAGTAGTAGACAGCCGGGACAGGGAAATTCAGATACGCAGTATTTT	CASSRQPGQGNSDTQYF
TRBV9	few	.	TRBJ1-1	TGTGCCAGCAGCGGGGGGCCCCGCCTGAACACTGAAGCTTTCTTT	CASSGGPRLNTEAFF
TRBV6-1	.	.	TRBJ1-5	TGTGCCAGCAGTGAAGAGGTCGGGTTTGCGGATCAGCCCCAGCATTTT	CASSEEVGFADQPQHF
TRBV7-9	.	TRBD2	TRBJ2-1	TGTTCCAGCAGCCCGTGGGGCCTAGCGGGGGGGTACAATGAGCAGTTCTTC	CSSSPWGLAGGYNEQFF
TRBV27	once	.	TRBJ1-1	TGTGCCAGCAGTTTTTCAGGGCTTGAAGCTTTCTTT	CASSFSGLEAFF
TRBV11-2	once	TRBD1	TRBJ2-7	TGTGCCAGCAGCCGTGGCACAGGGGCGGGCGAGCAGTACTTC	CASSRGTGAGEQYF
TRBV6-6	.	TRBD1	TRBJ1-6	TGTGCCAGCAGGTGGACAGGGGATCGTAATTCACCCCTCCACTTT	CASRWTGDRNSPLHF